The 21 T cell receptor beta chains in this list originate from one sample, sequenced in a study of blood T cell repertoires in COVID-19. Clones were read by immunoSEQ multiplex PCR, and TCRdb kept only the in-frame ones, dropping some. The table has about 29,000 clones, roughly nine tenths seen once. Sequenced sample: peripheral blood. Receptors were obtained from a man older than 75 with acute or convalescent COVID-19.

This sequence joins TRBV16 and TRBJ1-6, with D possibly being TRBD1 (6 bases). Germline CDR1 is KGHSY and CDR2 is FQNENV. This CDR3 is 16 amino acids long. V lost 2 bases to trimming and J lost 0 bases, with 8 bases between them. The CDR3 reads CASSQTGSSYNSPLHF. The CDR3 DNA reads TGTGCCAGCAGCCAAACAGGGAGCTCCTATAATTCACCCCTCCACTTT.

This clone appeared once. Within the sample, other DNA sequences also encode this same CDR3. The chain is built from TRBV15 and TRBJ2-7; possibly TRBD2 for D (5 bases). The CDR3 is 13 amino acids. V shed 0 bases and J shed 3 bases, with 6 bases lying between them. The germline V gene encodes CDR1 LNHNV and CDR2 YYDKDF (reference sequence). CDR3 residues: CATSRDRGYEQYF. Here the CDR3 DNA reads TGTGCCACCAGCAGAGATCGGGGCTACGAGCAGTACTTC.

This chain links TRBV18 with TRBJ1-1; D may be TRBD1 (5 bases). V was cut by 3 bases and J by 7 bases, with 15 bases left in between. Looked up from germline, CDR1 is KGHSH and CDR2 is LQKENI. The CDR3 spans 14 residues. The CDR3 is CASSPGRAGGEAFF. CDR3 coding DNA: TGTGCCAGCTCACCCGGCAGGGCAGGCGGTGAAGCTTTCTTT.

V is TRBV11-2 and J is TRBJ2-5; 7 bases match TRBD2. Germline CDR1 is SGHAT and CDR2 is FQNNGV. The CDR3 has 14 amino acids. V lost 1 base and J lost 7; bases outside the gene matches: 6. The CDR3 sequence: CASSLGGPGGTQYF. The CDR3 DNA follows: TGTGCCAGCAGCTTAGGCGGCCCGGGAGGGACCCAGTACTTC.

V is TRBV30 and J is TRBJ1-5; D remains unclear. The V end lost 3 bases, the J end lost 1 base, and 7 bases lay between the germline ends. In germline, CDR1 is GTSNPN, CDR2 SVGIG (reference sequence). The CDR3 totals 13 residues. CDR3 residues: CAWSLSSNQPQHF. The CDR3, as DNA: TGTGCCTGGAGCCTCTCGAGCAATCAGCCCCAGCATTTT.

The chain recombines TRBV27 with TRBJ2-5, with D possibly TRBD2 on 5 matching bases. The germline CDR1 and CDR2 sequences are MNHEY and SMNVEV (reference sequence). Trimming removed 0 bases at V and 11 bases at J, with 7 bases between. The CDR3 runs to 11 residues. CDR3 coding DNA: TGTGCCAGCAGTTTATCGGGGAGTCAGTACTTC. Its translation: CASSLSGSQYF.

The gene calls are TRBV19 and TRBJ1-6, with D unresolved. Trimming stripped 2 bases from V and 2 bases from J, with 13 bases between. CDR1 LNHDA and CDR2 SQIVND come from the germline V gene (reference sequence). CDR3 size: 17 residues. The CDR3 DNA sequence: TGTGCCAGTAGTATATCCTTTCAGTTCGCCTATAATTCACCCCTCCACTTT. This codes for CASSISFQFAYNSPLHF.

The V gene is TRBV19, the J gene TRBJ2-3; D might be TRBD2 (5 bases). This CDR3 has 15 amino acids. The ends were cut back, 3 bases at V and 0 bases at J, with 10 bases in the middle. Germline lookup yields CDR1 LNHDA and CDR2 SQIVND (reference sequence). The CDR3 region is CASSMGGRSTDTQYF. CDR3 DNA: TGTGCCAGTAGTATGGGCGGGCGTAGCACAGATACGCAGTATTTT.

The chain joins TRBV4-2 to TRBJ2-5; 10 positions match TRBD1. Germline trimming cut 1 base from V and 0 bases from J; bases unmatched to any gene: 2. CDR1 is LGHNA, CDR2 YNFKEQ, per germline. There are 16 residues in the CDR3. Here the CDR3 DNA reads TGTGCCAGCAGCCAAGCTGGGACAGGGGACCAAGAGACCCAGTACTTC. Its translation: CASSQAGTGDQETQYF.

This chain joins TRBV24-1 and TRBJ1-2, with D hard to call. V lost 0 bases and J 8 bases, leaving 6 bases between the germline ends. Per the germline V gene, CDR1 is KGHDR and CDR2 is SFDVKD. The CDR3 spans 12 residues. The CDR3 DNA follows: TGTGCCACCAGTGATTTGCTCGGGGGCTACACCTTC. This sequence encodes CATSDLLGGYTF.

The V gene is TRBV2, the J gene TRBJ1-6, with 10 bases fitting TRBD1. After removal of 6 bases from V and 5 bases from J, the junction contained 13 bases not matched to a gene. Germline V CDR1 and CDR2: SNHLY, FYNNEI. The CDR3 spans 18 residues. The CDR3 region is CASRSPGQGTHHNSPLHF. The CDR3 DNA sequence: TGTGCCAGCAGATCACCGGGACAGGGGACGCACCATAATTCACCCCTCCACTTT. The full variable domain, rest sourced from reference TRBV2 and TRBJ1-6, is EPEVTQTPSHQVTQMGQEVILRCVPISNHLYFYWYRQILGQKVEFLVSFYNNEISEKSEIFDDQFSVERPDGSNFTLKIRSTKLEDSAMYFCASRSPGQGTHHNSPLHFGNGTRLTVT.

The CDR3 DNA follows: TGTGCCAGCTACCCGGACAGGGATAATGAAAAACTGTTTTTT. This translates into CASYPDRDNEKLFF. J is TRBJ1-4 and V is TRBV28; 8 positions match TRBD1. V was clipped by 8 bases and J by 4 bases; unmatched bases: 6. The CDR3 has 14 amino acids. Germline values: CDR1 MDHEN, CDR2 SYDVKM.

The V and J genes are TRBV28 and TRBJ1-6, with D possibly matching TRBD1 (5 bases). Germline CDR1 MDHEN, CDR2 SYDVKM. V dropped 3 bases and J dropped 4 bases, with 13 bases sitting between them. The CDR3 is 16 residues long. For the CDR3, the DNA is TGTGCCAGCAGTTTCCCGCAGGGAGGATATAATTCACCCCTCCACTTT. This gives the protein CASSFPQGGYNSPLHF.

This chain connects TRBV5-1 to TRBJ2-7; a possible D gene is TRBD1 (5 bases). Per the germline V gene, CDR1 is SGHRS and CDR2 is YFSETQ. Trimming removed 2 bases at V and 1 base at J, with 10 bases between. The CDR3 loop spans 14 amino acids. The CDR3 here is CASSFQGPSYEQYF. CDR3 nucleotide sequence: TGCGCCAGCAGCTTTCAGGGTCCTTCCTACGAGCAGTACTTC.

V is TRBV7-2 and J is TRBJ2-3, with D perhaps TRBD1 (5 bases). Trimming took 5 bases from V and 6 from J, leaving 18 bases between them. The CDR3 sequence is 15 residues long. From germline, CDR1 is SGHTA and CDR2 FQGNSA. CDR3 protein: CASSPVGSGWDTQYF. The CDR3 DNA reads as TGTGCCAGCAGCCCGGTCGGGTCAGGGTGGGATACGCAGTATTTT.

V and J are TRBV11-2 and TRBJ2-4, with 11 bases lining up with TRBD2. This CDR3 is built from 19 residues. Germline V gene lookup returns CDR1 SGHAT and CDR2 FQNNGV. V was clipped by 4 bases and J by 1 base; unmatched bases: 12. For the CDR3, the DNA is TGTGCCAGCAGCTCTATAAGAACCCCTAGCGGGGGGGCCAAAAACATTCAGTACTTC. Its protein product is CASSSIRTPSGGAKNIQYF.

This rearrangement joins TRBV5-1 to TRBJ2-3; 8 bases match TRBD2. The CDR3 extends over 16 amino acids. With V trimmed by 0 bases and J by 2 bases, 5 bases remained unmatched. Germline V CDR1 and CDR2: SGHRS, YFSETQ. CDR3 residues: CASSLVERGTTDTQYF. CDR3 sequence (DNA): TGCGCCAGCAGCTTGGTGGAGCGGGGGACCACAGATACGCAGTATTTT.

This clone was seen once. The chain is built from TRBV14 and TRBJ2-1; TRBD1 is a possible D gene (5 bases). The V end lost 4 bases, the J end lost 9 bases, and 10 bases lay between the germline ends. The CDR3 loop spans 12 amino acids. CDR1 is SGHDN, CDR2 FVKESK, per germline. In nucleotides, the CDR3 is TGTGCCAGCAGCCTTCAGGGTAGTGAGCAGTTCTTC. Amino acids: CASSLQGSEQFF.

The genes are TRBV3-1 (or the pseudogene TRBV3-2) and TRBJ2-7; the D gene is possibly TRBD2 (7 bases). CDR1 is LGHDT, CDR2 YNNKEL, per germline (reference sequence). V dropped 0 bases and J dropped 1 base, with 16 bases sitting between them. The CDR3 runs 17 residues. CDR3 in amino acids: CASSQDRGEGRSYEQYF. The CDR3 bases are TGTGCCAGCAGCCAAGATAGGGGGGAGGGGCGATCCTACGAGCAGTACTTC.

V usage is TRBV30 and J usage is TRBJ2-2, with a weak D call TRBD1 (6 bases). V lost 3 bases to trimming and J lost 1 base, with 15 bases between them. This CDR3 contains 16 residues. The V gene's germline CDR1 is GTSNPN and CDR2 SVGIG (reference sequence). CDR3 sequence (DNA): TGTGCCTGGAGCCAGCCGGGACAACTGAACACCGGGGAGCTGTTTTTT. It codes for CAWSQPGQLNTGELFF. The complete variable domain, with remaining parts taken from reference TRBV30 and TRBJ2-2, reads SQTIHQWPATLVQPVGSPLSLECTVEGTSNPNLYWYRQAAGRGLQLLFYSVGIGQISSEVPQNLSASRPQDRQFILSSKKLLLSDSGFYLCAWSQPGQLNTGELFFGEGSRLTVL.

This chain links TRBV3-1 (or the pseudogene TRBV3-2) with TRBJ2-7, with 7 bases identical to TRBD2. The J segment lost 0 bases and the V segment lost 0 bases, leaving 5 bases of the junction unmatched. From germline, CDR1 is LGHDT and CDR2 YNNKEL (reference sequence). The CDR3 extends over 16 amino acids. The CDR3 DNA follows: TGTGCCAGCAGCCAAGATCGAACTAGCGTCTCCTACGAGCAGTACTTC. Amino acid sequence: CASSQDRTSVSYEQYF.